This T cell receptor (beta chain) was documented in a study of T-cell memory formation after mild COVID-19. Study as a whole: Clustering of TCRs was largely donor specific. Overall study findings and caveats: Nothing confirmed that second-wave clones peaking on day 37 were specific for SARS-CoV-2. Researchers report contracting CD4+ clones mostly in CM and EM, with CD8+ clones in EMRA.

A few counts support this clonotype. The antigen is undetermined. TCRdb re-called the 5' RACE reads through MiXCR, storing one row per CDR3 protein. The sample holds around 200,000 distinct CDR3 sequences, 27% seen once. The CDR3 spans 16 residues. Per germline, CDR1 MNHNY and CDR2 SVGAGI (reference sequence). V shed 0 bases and J shed 7 bases, with 16 bases lying between them. The genes are TRBV6-6 and TRBJ2-1, with no clear D. This clonotype originated in an adult woman who had mild COVID-19 (a few samples of this study predate the infection). Cell type and time point are not known. Input material: PBMCs or a T cell subset sorted from them (not recorded which). CDR3 bases: TGTGCCAGCAGTTACTCAGGTGGCTCCTCAACAAATGAGCAGTTCTTC. Amino acids: CASSYSGGSSTNEQFF.